These 9 T cell receptor beta chains originate from one sample sequenced in a study of shared clonotypes between healthy human individuals. The table came from immunoSEQ multiplex PCR; TCRdb's copy has only in-frame clones and leaves some out. The table includes some 2.1 million clones, roughly 96% detected once. The sample comprised naive CD4+ T cells sorted from blood. Described subset: CD45RA+ positively selected. Receptors originate from a young man in good health.

Comment on this clone: Other DNA sequences in this specimen translate into the identical CDR3. This CDR3 is CASSQDLGQPQHF. CDR3 DNA sequence: TGCGCCAGCAGCCAAGATTTGGGTCAGCCCCAGCATTTT. The chain combines TRBV4-3 with TRBJ1-5; D gene unclear. Germline loops: CDR1 LGHNA, CDR2 YSLEER. This CDR3 comprises 13 residues. Between the trimmed V and J ends, which lost 0 bases and 6 bases, there was a span of 6 bases.

J is TRBJ1-6 and V is TRBV21-1; the table's D call TRBD1 went unverified against the DNA. TRBV21-1 is listed as a pseudogene. There are 12 residues in the CDR3. CDR3 DNA sequence: TGTGCCAGCAGCAAACCAGGGTCACCCCTCCACTTT. Translated, it gives CASSKPGSPLHF.

The chain couples TRBV13 to TRBJ2-5, with 10 bases aligning to TRBD2. The junction had 5 bases not matched to a gene; V was cut back by 2 bases and J by 5 bases. CDR1 PRHDT and CDR2 FYEKMQ come from the germline V gene (reference sequence). This CDR3 is built from 15 residues. CDR3 loop: CASSLLASGGETQYF. The CDR3 DNA reads TGTGCCAGCAGCTTATTGGCTAGCGGGGGTGAGACCCAGTACTTC.

V is TRBV6-6 and J is TRBJ2-5; either TRBD1 or TRBD2 may fit D (5 bases each). The V gene lost 2 bases and the J gene lost 1 base, with 14 bases spanning the gap. This CDR3 is 16 amino acids long. CDR1 and CDR2 from the germline V gene are MNHNY and SVGAGI (reference sequence). The CDR3, as DNA: TGTGCCAGCAGTTACCTTTCGGGGCTCTCCCAAGAGACCCAGTACTTC. Protein product: CASSYLSGLSQETQYF.

This clone showed up just once. The chain has TRBV2 and TRBJ1-2, with unresolved D. Between the trimmed V and J ends, which lost 5 bases and 4 bases, there was a span of 11 bases. There are 13 residues in the CDR3. Looked up from germline, CDR1 is SNHLY and CDR2 is FYNNEI. The CDR3 sequence is CASSSSGIYGYTF. CDR3 nucleotide sequence: TGTGCCAGCAGTTCCTCGGGAATCTATGGCTACACCTTC.

The chain recombines TRBV28 with TRBJ1-2; no definite D call. The germline V and J ends were trimmed by 5 bases and 4 bases, with 14 bases remaining between them. CDR1 MDHEN and CDR2 SYDVKM come from the germline V gene. The length of the CDR3 is 14 residues. The CDR3 is CASSDRTASYGYTF. CDR3 nucleotide sequence: TGTGCCAGCAGTGACCGGACGGCCTCCTATGGCTACACCTTC.

This clone was found once. The V gene is TRBV20-1, the J gene TRBJ1-1, with D uncertain. The germline V gene has CDR1 DFQATT and CDR2 SNEGSKA (reference sequence). CDR3 length: 10 amino acids. Trimming pared 3 bases from V and 10 bases from J, leaving 9 bases between. CDR3 loop: CSASTVRAFF. Here the CDR3 DNA reads TGCAGTGCTAGCACCGTCCGAGCTTTCTTT.

Here the CDR3 reads CASSPGTAGEQYF. DNA for the CDR3: TGTGCCAGCAGCCCCGGGACGGCTGGCGAGCAGTACTTC. V usage is TRBV14 and J usage is TRBJ2-7; D is perhaps TRBD1 or TRBD2 (5 bases each). This CDR3 is 13 amino acids long. CDR1 and CDR2 (germline): SGHDN, FVKESK. V was cut by 4 bases and J by 6 bases, with 13 bases left in between.

The genes are TRBV19 and TRBJ2-7; TRBD2 aligns across 8 bases. CDR3 length equals 16 residues. Losses at the gene ends were 6 bases for V and 5 bases for J; bases not matched to a gene: 15. Germline loops: CDR1 LNHDA, CDR2 SQIVND (reference sequence). CDR3 sequence: CASRDSDSGGLNEQYF. CDR3 DNA sequence: TGTGCCAGTAGAGATAGCGACTCGGGAGGGCTCAACGAGCAGTACTTC.